The 27 T cell receptor beta chains presented below share a single source sample, sequenced in a study of control samples from healthy donors and cancer patients. TCRdb's table, derived via immunoSEQ multiplex PCR, lists solely in-frame clones and lacks some. The table shows about 120,000 clones, with around nine tenths occurring only once. The source material was blood. The source is a middle-aged man in good health.

V gene TRBV10-2 combines with J gene TRBJ2-7; D uncertain. V shed 1 base and J shed 3 bases, with 4 bases lying between them. CDR3 length: 12 amino acids. Germline CDR1 is WSHSY and CDR2 is SAAADI. The CDR3 DNA is TGCGCCAGCAGTGAGTTGAACTACGAGCAGTACTTC. It yields the protein CASSELNYEQYF.

The gene calls are TRBV30 and TRBJ1-6; no definite D call. Germline V gene lookup returns CDR1 GTSNPN and CDR2 SVGIG (reference sequence). CDR3 length: 11 residues. V was clipped by 5 bases and J by 7 bases, with 6 bases between them. In DNA, the CDR3 is TGTGCCTGGGGCCGAAATTCACCCCTCCACTTT. Amino acids: CAWGRNSPLHF.

The rearrangement joins TRBV15 to TRBJ1-2, with D tentatively TRBD1 (5 bases). This CDR3 contains 14 residues. From germline, CDR1 is LNHNV and CDR2 YYDKDF (reference sequence). V lost 5 bases to trimming and J lost 1 base, with 11 bases between them. The CDR3: CATSVTESNYGYTF. In nucleotides, the CDR3 is TGTGCCACCAGCGTGACAGAAAGTAACTATGGCTACACCTTC.

The CDR3 loop is CASSRPGQGLDNEQFF. The CDR3 nucleotides read TGTGCCAGCTCACGCCCCGGGCAGGGGTTGGACAATGAGCAGTTCTTC. V gene TRBV18 combines with J gene TRBJ2-1; possibly TRBD1 for D (6 bases). V gave up 4 bases and J gave up 5 bases, with 18 bases separating them. CDR1 KGHSH and CDR2 LQKENI come from the germline V gene. There are 16 residues in the CDR3.

The rearrangement uses TRBV25-1 and TRBJ1-2; D is possibly TRBD1 (5 bases). Germline V gene lookup returns CDR1 MGHDK and CDR2 SYGVNS. The CDR3 is made up of 15 amino acids. V lost 6 bases, J lost 7 bases, and 21 bases lay in between. Here the CDR3 DNA reads TGTGCCAGCAGATTAACGGGGGTGGCCGCTTTTGGCTACACCTTC. Residues: CASRLTGVAAFGYTF.

The V gene is TRBV5-6, the J gene TRBJ1-2; D is perhaps TRBD1 (5 bases). The CDR3 length is 14 residues. Germline V CDR1 and CDR2: SGHDT, YYEEEE. V lost 5 bases and J lost 4, with 15 bases in between. The CDR3 sequence is CASSLTGDRYGYTF. The CDR3 DNA sequence: TGTGCCAGCAGTCTTACCGGGGACCGCTATGGCTACACCTTC.

The chain employs TRBV6-1 and TRBJ1-5; TRBD1 might be the D (5 bases). Deletions cut 0 bases from V and 9 bases from J, with 9 bases between. The CDR3 totals 13 residues. CDR1 and CDR2 from the germline V gene are MNHNS and SASEGT. Here the CDR3 reads CASSEAPGGPQHF. The CDR3 DNA reads as TGTGCCAGCAGTGAAGCTCCCGGGGGGCCCCAGCATTTT.

The CDR3: CASSPGAGVHEQYF. CDR3 coding DNA: TGCGCCAGCAGCCCCGGGGCGGGTGTCCACGAGCAGTACTTC. This chain connects TRBV5-1 to TRBJ2-7; D is tentatively TRBD1 or TRBD2 (5 bases each). Trimming removed 4 bases from V and 5 bases from J, with 16 bases in between. Germline V lookup: CDR1 SGHRS, CDR2 YFSETQ. This CDR3 region has 14 residues.

DNA for the CDR3: TGTGCCAGCAGCCAAGTGGCCGTTGGCCCCTACGAGCAGTACTTC. Residues: CASSQVAVGPYEQYF. This rearrangement joins TRBV14 to TRBJ2-7; D gene ambiguous. V gave up 1 base and J gave up 2 bases, with 12 bases separating them. The CDR3 sequence is 15 residues long. Germline V gene data show CDR1 as SGHDN and CDR2 as FVKESK.

V is TRBV10-2 and J is TRBJ1-6; perhaps TRBD1 as D (5 bases). Germline CDR1 and CDR2: WSHSY and SAAADI. V was shortened by 6 bases and J by 9 bases, with 12 bases between the two germline ends. The CDR3 loop spans 13 amino acids. Written as DNA, the CDR3 is TGCGCCAGCAGGCCGGGGGTGGGTTCACCCCTCCACTTT. Translated: CASRPGVGSPLHF.

V and J are TRBV2 and TRBJ1-2; D not resolved. The CDR3 is 13 residues long. V lost 1 base and J 8 bases, leaving 11 bases between the germline ends. Germline V gives CDR1 SNHLY, CDR2 FYNNEI. CDR3: CASSEVLIRGYTF. The DNA for the CDR3 is TGTGCCAGCAGTGAAGTCTTAATCCGAGGCTACACCTTC.

The chain combines TRBV7-3 with TRBJ2-4; D is ambiguous. Trimming removed 1 base from V and 13 bases from J, with 14 bases in between. The length of the CDR3 is 13 residues. Germline V gene lookup returns CDR1 SGHTA and CDR2 FQGTGA. The DNA for the CDR3 is TGTGCCAGCAGCTTAAACCCCGGCGACTCACAGTACTTC. Translation: CASSLNPGDSQYF. The full variable domain, completed using reference TRBV7-3 and TRBJ2-4, is GAGVSQTPSNKVTEKGKYVELRCDPISGHTALYWYRQSLGQGPEFLIYFQGTGAADDSGLPNDRFFAVRPEGSVSTLKIQRTERGDSAVYLCASSLNPGDSQYFGAGTRLSVL.

The CDR3 region is CASSPTRAEQFF. The CDR3 DNA is TGTGCCAGCAGCCCCACCAGGGCTGAGCAGTTCTTC. The rearrangement uses TRBV12-3 or TRBV12-4 and TRBJ2-1; the D gene is possibly TRBD1 (5 bases). V gave up 6 bases and J gave up 9 bases, with 12 bases separating them. This CDR3 comprises 12 residues.

The V gene is TRBV5-8, the J gene TRBJ2-3; D ambiguous. The CDR3 contains 11 residues. Germline V gene sequence: CDR1 SGHTS, CDR2 YDEGEE. The ends were cut back, 5 bases at V and 3 bases at J, with 4 bases in the middle. The CDR3 reads CASSITDTQYF. CDR3 nucleotide sequence: TGTGCCAGCAGTATTACAGATACGCAGTATTTT.

This chain links TRBV4-2 with TRBJ1-2; perhaps TRBD1 as D (6 bases). Germline-derived CDR1 and CDR2 are LGHNA and YNFKEQ. The CDR3 extends over 15 amino acids. Between the trimmed V and J ends, which lost 4 bases and 0 bases, there was a span of 12 bases. The CDR3 nucleotides are TGTGCCAGCAGCCCAACAGGGCAGCCTAACTATGGCTACACCTTC. Protein sequence: CASSPTGQPNYGYTF.

The chain uses TRBV6-4 and TRBJ2-2, with D perhaps given as TRBD1 or TRBD2 (6 bases each). Trimming removed 3 bases at V and 1 base at J, with 9 bases between. Germline CDR1 reads MRHNA; CDR2 reads SNTAGT. The CDR3 sequence is 15 residues long. CDR3 bases: TGTGCCAGCAGTGATGGGGGGCAGAACACCGGGGAGCTGTTTTTT. It codes for CASSDGGQNTGELFF.

The V gene is TRBV6-5, the J gene TRBJ1-5; perhaps TRBD1 as D (5 bases). Germline V CDR1 and CDR2: MNHEY, SVGAGI. This CDR3 contains 12 residues. Trimming took 8 bases from V and 2 from J, leaving 7 bases between them. CDR3 sequence reads: CASGTGNQPQHF. The CDR3 nucleotides read TGTGCCAGCGGGACGGGCAATCAGCCCCAGCATTTT.

This chain connects TRBV27 to TRBJ2-1; D is possibly TRBD1 or TRBD2 (5 bases each). CDR3 length equals 15 residues. The V and J ends lost 6 bases and 4 bases respectively, with 16 bases between them. In germline, CDR1 is MNHEY, CDR2 SMNVEV (reference sequence). CDR3 bases: TGTGCCAGCAGACCCCTGAGGGGTGAGTACAATGAGCAGTTCTTC. It specifies CASRPLRGEYNEQFF.

The V gene is TRBV5-1, the J gene TRBJ2-7; TRBD1 matches at 7 bases. Per the germline V gene, CDR1 is SGHRS and CDR2 is YFSETQ. The CDR3 totals 13 residues. The V segment lost 6 bases and the J segment 7 bases; nucleotides outside the gene matches: 10. The CDR3 DNA follows: TGCGCCAGCAACATACAGGGGTCGCAGGAGCAGTACTTC. Protein sequence: CASNIQGSQEQYF.

This sequence joins TRBV2 and TRBJ1-1; TRBD1 is a possible D gene (5 bases). Germline CDR1 is SNHLY and CDR2 is FYNNEI. Trimming shortened V by 3 bases and J by 10 bases, and 18 bases separated the two germline ends. The CDR3 is 14 residues long. Here the CDR3 reads CASSDGWGNLRAFF. CDR3 sequence (DNA): TGTGCCAGCAGTGACGGTTGGGGGAATCTGAGAGCTTTCTTT. The variable domain in full, with the rest retrieved from reference TRBV2 and TRBJ1-1, is EPEVTQTPSHQVTQMGQEVILRCVPISNHLYFYWYRQILGQKVEFLVSFYNNEISEKSEIFDDQFSVERPDGSNFTLKIRSTKLEDSAMYFCASSDGWGNLRAFFGQGTRLTVV.

The chain couples TRBV30 to TRBJ2-7, with D possibly TRBD1 on 5 matching bases. Germline V gene sequence: CDR1 GTSNPN, CDR2 SVGIG (reference sequence). Trimming pared 0 bases from V and 4 bases from J, leaving 7 bases between. The CDR3 consists of 12 residues. The CDR3 protein is CAWSVGQYEQYF. The CDR3 DNA sequence: TGTGCCTGGAGTGTGGGGCAGTACGAGCAGTACTTC. Together with reference TRBV30 and TRBJ2-7, the CDR3 gives the full variable domain: SQTIHQWPATLVQPVGSPLSLECTVEGTSNPNLYWYRQAAGRGLQLLFYSVGIGQISSEVPQNLSASRPQDRQFILSSKKLLLSDSGFYLCAWSVGQYEQYFGPGTRLTVT.

This chain uses TRBV7-2 with TRBJ2-7; no clear D. This CDR3 has 14 residues. Germline assignment: CDR1 SGHTA and CDR2 FQGNSA. V lost 0 bases to trimming and J lost 3 bases, with 9 bases between them. Written as DNA, the CDR3 is TGTGCCAGCAGCTTAGCGGCTGGGAACTACGAGCAGTACTTC. Translating gives CASSLAAGNYEQYF. The whole variable domain, remainder taken from reference TRBV7-2 and TRBJ2-7, is GAGVSQSPSNKVTEKGKDVELRCDPISGHTALYWYRQSLGQGLEFLIYFQGNSAPDKSGLPSDRFSAERTGGSVSTLTIQRTQQEDSAVYLCASSLAAGNYEQYFGPGTRLTVT.

The count of this clone is one. This chain uses TRBV5-1 with TRBJ1-1; TRBD1 matches at 7 bases. The CDR3 contains 15 residues. Germline V gene lookup returns CDR1 SGHRS and CDR2 YFSETQ. J gave up 6 bases and V 1 base, and 9 bases lay outside the gene matches. The CDR3 loop is CASSLRQGSGSEAFF. The DNA of the CDR3 is TGCGCCAGCAGCTTGCGACAGGGATCGGGTTCTGAAGCTTTCTTT.

V usage is TRBV19 and J usage is TRBJ2-3, with 9 positions matching TRBD1. This CDR3 has 16 residues. Germline V gene sequence: CDR1 LNHDA, CDR2 SQIVND (reference sequence). V gave up 4 bases and J gave up 4 bases; unmatched junction bases: 9. The CDR3 DNA sequence: TGTGCCAGTAGTAGGTTTAGGACAGGGGACCCAGATACGCAGTATTTT. Translated: CASSRFRTGDPDTQYF.

The chain employs TRBV5-4 and TRBJ2-1; TRBD1 matches at 7 bases. After removal of 0 bases from V and 5 bases from J, the junction contained 8 bases not matched to a gene. Germline V gene data show CDR1 as SGHNT and CDR2 as YYREEE (reference sequence). CDR3 length equals 16 residues. The CDR3 region is CASSLANRGSHNEQFF. CDR3 nucleotides: TGTGCCAGCAGCTTGGCAAACAGGGGTTCCCACAATGAGCAGTTCTTC.

This clone appeared a single time. The chain employs TRBV28 and TRBJ2-1; TRBD2 matches 7 bases. This CDR3 is built from 12 residues. Germline V gene sequence: CDR1 MDHEN, CDR2 SYDVKM. V gave up 7 bases and J gave up 11 bases; unmatched junction bases: 8. The chain's CDR3 is CASNVGREKQFF. DNA for the CDR3: TGTGCCAGCAACGTGGGGAGGGAGAAGCAGTTCTTC.

The chain is built from TRBV5-1 and TRBJ1-1, with D possibly matching TRBD1 (5 bases). V was clipped by 3 bases and J by 5 bases, with 17 bases between them. This CDR3 is 15 amino acids long. Per the germline V gene, CDR1 is SGHRS and CDR2 is YFSETQ. CDR3 in amino acids: CASSSPLAGQTEAFF. The CDR3, as DNA: TGCGCCAGCAGCTCCCCTCTGGCAGGGCAGACTGAAGCTTTCTTT.